What follows are 22 T cell receptor beta chains derived from one specimen sequenced in a study of blood T cell repertoires in COVID-19. This table comes from immunoSEQ multiplex PCR, and its TCRdb copy is limited to in-frame clones, with some not included. The sample lists roughly 230,000 clones, about four fifths occurring once. The specimen sequenced was peripheral blood. These receptors were taken from a man over 45 with active or convalescent COVID-19.

The chain combines TRBV19 with TRBJ1-2; TRBD1 agrees at 10 bases. CDR1 and CDR2 from the germline V gene are LNHDA and SQIVND (reference sequence). V was clipped by 4 bases and J by 9 bases; unmatched bases: 8. This CDR3 is built from 14 residues. For the CDR3, the DNA is TGTGCCAGTAGTACGACAGGGGGCGAGGAGAGCTACACCTTC. This encodes CASSTTGGEESYTF.

CDR3 loop: CASSRTGTGNTIYF. The CDR3 DNA reads TGTGCCAGCTCACGGACAGGGACTGGAAACACCATATATTTT. The rearrangement joins TRBV18 to TRBJ1-3; TRBD1 matches at 8 bases. The CDR3 has 14 residues. With 4 bases clipped from V and 2 bases from J, the junction kept 1 base outside the gene matches. Germline CDR1 is KGHSH and CDR2 is LQKENI. The full variable domain, its missing parts supplied by reference TRBV18 and TRBJ1-3, is NAGVMQNPRHLVRRRGQEARLRCSPMKGHSHVYWYRQLPEEGLKFMVYLQKENIIDESGMPKERFSAEFPKEGPSILRIQQVVRGDSAAYFCASSRTGTGNTIYFGEGSWLTVV.

Worth noting for this clone: This CDR3 is also generated by other DNA sequences in the sample. The chain has TRBV18 and TRBJ1-1; TRBD1 is a possible D gene (5 bases). Trimming stripped 3 bases from V and 8 bases from J, with 10 bases between. The CDR3 loop spans 12 amino acids. Germline-derived CDR1 and CDR2 are KGHSH and LQKENI. The CDR3 loop reads CASSPGGSEAFF. The CDR3 DNA follows: TGTGCCAGCTCACCCGGGGGGTCAGAAGCTTTCTTT.

The chain is built from TRBV7-8 and TRBJ2-3; a possible D gene is TRBD1 (6 bases). V was trimmed by 1 base and J by 1 base, leaving 9 bases between them. The CDR3 has 15 amino acids. CDR1 SGHVS and CDR2 FQNEAQ come from the germline V gene. The CDR3 spells CASSLEYRGTDTQYF. The DNA for the CDR3 is TGTGCCAGCAGCTTAGAATACAGGGGCACAGATACGCAGTATTTT.

The chain is built from TRBV6-2 or TRBV6-3 and TRBJ2-7; 8 nucleotides match TRBD1. Trimming cost V 0 bases and J 9 bases; bases outside gene matches: 7. The CDR3 has 14 amino acids. The germline V gene encodes CDR1 MNHEY and CDR2 SVGEGT. The DNA of the CDR3 is TGTGCCAGCAGTTACTCTCGGACAGGGATCGGGCAGTACTTC. Protein sequence: CASSYSRTGIGQYF.

This clone was recorded only once. The chain joins TRBV6-5 to TRBJ2-2, with TRBD1 identical over 8 bases. The ends lost 6 bases at V and 7 bases at J; junction bases unmatched: 7. Germline CDR1 reads MNHEY; CDR2 reads SVGAGI. CDR3 length: 14 residues. CDR3 sequence (DNA): TGTGCCAGCAGCAGGGACAGGTTGGGCGGGGAGCTGTTTTTT. Translating gives CASSRDRLGGELFF.

The table lists this clone with a count of one. The chain employs TRBV27 and TRBJ1-4; the match to TRBD1 covers 9 bases. The junction had 4 bases not matched to a gene; V was cut back by 4 bases and J by 7 bases. The germline CDR1 and CDR2 sequences are MNHEY and SMNVEV (reference sequence). The CDR3 sequence is 14 residues long. The CDR3 sequence is CASSYTGGREKLFF. In nucleotides, the CDR3 is TGTGCCAGCAGTTATACAGGGGGCCGTGAAAAACTGTTTTTT.

The chain combines TRBV30 with TRBJ1-2; perhaps TRBD1 as D (5 bases). The CDR3 has 13 amino acids. Trimming took 3 bases from V and 7 from J, leaving 15 bases between them. Germline V gives CDR1 GTSNPN, CDR2 SVGIG (reference sequence). CDR3 amino acids: CAWSDTGSTGYTF. CDR3 coding DNA: TGTGCCTGGAGCGACACAGGTTCTACTGGCTACACCTTC.

This chain links TRBV12-3 or TRBV12-4 with TRBJ1-1, with a weak D call TRBD1 (5 bases). The CDR3 extends over 13 amino acids. Trimming pared 8 bases from V and 1 base from J, leaving 11 bases between. The CDR3 sequence: CASLGRKNTEAFF. The DNA for the CDR3 is TGTGCCAGCCTGGGGCGAAAGAACACTGAAGCTTTCTTT.

Only one count was recorded for this clone. V is TRBV7-2 and J is TRBJ2-2, with TRBD2 matching over 14 bases. The CDR3 is 18 residues long. CDR1 and CDR2 from the germline V gene are SGHTA and FQGNSA. The V segment lost 4 bases and the J segment 1 base; nucleotides outside the gene matches: 5. This CDR3 is CASSSPTSGGGNTGELFF. The CDR3 DNA is TGTGCCAGCAGCTCCCCGACTAGCGGGGGGGGGAACACCGGGGAGCTGTTTTTT.

V and J are TRBV19 and TRBJ2-1, with unresolved D. The germline CDR1 and CDR2 sequences are LNHDA and SQIVND (reference sequence). The length of the CDR3 is 13 residues. V gave up 3 bases and J gave up 5 bases, with 8 bases separating them. In DNA form, the CDR3 reads TGTGCCAGTAGTATCGGTTCAAACAATGAGCAGTTCTTC. Translated: CASSIGSNNEQFF.

The chain links TRBV7-9 to TRBJ1-3; TRBD1 is a possible D gene (6 bases). Trimming pared 1 base from V and 3 bases from J, leaving 13 bases between. The CDR3 is 16 residues long. CDR1 is SEHNR and CDR2 is FQNEAQ in the germline V gene (reference sequence). DNA for the CDR3: TGTGCCAGCAGCTTAGACACAGGGAGTTTTGGAAACACCATATATTTT. Translation gives CASSLDTGSFGNTIYF.

Of note for this clone: Other DNA sequences in the sample encode the same CDR3. V usage is TRBV12-3 or TRBV12-4 and J usage is TRBJ2-7; D gene unclear. The V and J ends lost 4 bases and 3 bases respectively, with 7 bases between them. The CDR3 contains 12 residues. The CDR3 is CASSSPYYEQYF. The CDR3 bases are TGTGCCAGCAGTTCTCCCTACTACGAGCAGTACTTC.

This clone was detected once. The chain has TRBV5-4 and TRBJ1-2; 7 nucleotides line up with TRBD1. Germline V lookup: CDR1 SGHNT, CDR2 YYREEE (reference sequence). V shed 2 bases and J 8 bases; nucleotides not matched to a gene: 6. The CDR3 runs 13 residues. The CDR3, as DNA: TGTGCCAGCAGCTTTGACAGGGAAGGCGGCTACACCTTC. Amino acid sequence: CASSFDREGGYTF.

This chain connects TRBV9 to TRBJ1-4, with no clear D. V gave up 4 bases and J gave up 0 bases, with 13 bases separating them. This CDR3 spans 16 amino acids. Germline CDR1 reads SGDLS; CDR2 reads YYNGEE. The CDR3 here is CASSLRGSATNEKLFF. DNA of the CDR3: TGTGCCAGCAGCCTCCGAGGCTCTGCAACTAATGAAAAACTGTTTTTT.

This clone was picked up one time. V and J are TRBV20-1 and TRBJ2-5, with D perhaps TRBD1 (7 bases). Between the trimmed V and J ends, which lost 3 bases and 1 base, there was a span of 15 bases. The CDR3 sequence is 15 residues long. The germline gives CDR1 DFQATT, CDR2 SNEGSKA (reference sequence). As DNA, the CDR3 is TGCAGTGCTAGTCCCCAGGGGGGTCGCCAAGAGACCCAGTACTTC. Protein: CSASPQGGRQETQYF.

This chain joins TRBV19 and TRBJ1-5, with 7 positions matching TRBD1. Germline lookup yields CDR1 LNHDA and CDR2 SQIVND (reference sequence). V was clipped by 4 bases and J by 7 bases; unmatched bases: 10. The CDR3 is 15 amino acids. The CDR3 sequence: CASSTTRTGPQPQHF. The DNA of the CDR3 is TGTGCCAGTAGTACAACCAGGACAGGACCCCAGCCCCAGCATTTT.

The chain recombines TRBV29-1 with TRBJ2-1, with D perhaps TRBD1 (6 bases). CDR1 and CDR2 (germline): SQVTM, ANQGSEA. This CDR3 has 13 amino acids. Trimming stripped 2 bases from V and 9 bases from J, with 14 bases between. The CDR3 protein is CSVEYTGQAEQFF. The CDR3 nucleotides are TGCAGCGTTGAATATACAGGGCAGGCTGAGCAGTTCTTC.

The chain couples TRBV10-3 to TRBJ1-5; 9 positions match TRBD1. Germline V gives CDR1 ENHRY, CDR2 SYGVKD. The V segment lost 5 bases and the J segment 4 bases; nucleotides outside the gene matches: 9. This CDR3 has 16 amino acids. The CDR3: CAISLGGQGTNQPQHF. CDR3 DNA sequence: TGTGCCATCAGTTTGGGCGGACAGGGGACGAATCAGCCCCAGCATTTT.

V is TRBV9 and J is TRBJ2-7, with 11 bases lining up with TRBD2. The CDR3 covers 14 residues. The J segment lost 9 bases and the V segment lost 5 bases, leaving 10 bases of the junction unmatched. Germline V lookup: CDR1 SGDLS, CDR2 YYNGEE. The CDR3 DNA is TGTGCCAGCAGGGAGGGGCTAGCGGGGGGTACGCAGTACTTC. This codes for CASREGLAGGTQYF.

V and J are TRBV5-8 and TRBJ1-6, with TRBD1 matching over 11 bases. Germline trimming cut 0 bases from V and 9 bases from J; bases unmatched to any gene: 2. CDR1 and CDR2 from the germline V gene are SGHTS and YDEGEE. The CDR3 loop spans 15 amino acids. The CDR3 here is CASSLGGQGVSPLHF. As DNA, the CDR3 is TGTGCCAGCAGCTTGGGGGGACAGGGGGTTTCACCCCTCCACTTT.

DNA for the CDR3: TGTGCCAGCAGTACGGGACTGGCGGGGGCCTCTGGAAACACCATATATTTT. Amino acid sequence: CASSTGLAGASGNTIYF. The chain has TRBV28 and TRBJ1-3; D is possibly TRBD1 (6 bases). The germline V gene encodes CDR1 MDHEN and CDR2 SYDVKM. V lost 5 bases to trimming and J lost 0 bases, with 17 bases between them. The CDR3 is 17 residues long.